The clone carrying this T cell receptor (beta chain) was counted once. This sample also contains other DNA sequences that code for the same CDR3. In replicate PCRs of sorted subsets, about 200 ng DNA, some 28,000 T cell genomes, was used. Profiled with immunoSEQ multiplex PCR; TCRdb holds only in-frame clones, not every one. The sample consists of around 2.1 million clones, about 93% of them appearing once. The data belong to a study of shared clonotypes between healthy human individuals. Overall study context: Per donor, three plates held CD4 naive cells, three held CD4 memory, two held CD8 naive and one held CD8 memory.

CD45RO-negative cells were positively selected for CCR7, leaving out terminally differentiated effector memory CD45RA+ cells. V dropped 3 bases and J dropped 2; count of bases not matched to a gene: 0. CDR1 is SGDLS, CDR2 YYNGEE, per germline. The CDR3 is 14 residues long. The TCR was taken from a young man in good health. Some clones in this sample may be carry-over from other donors' samples. The chain couples TRBV9 to TRBJ1-4, with 8 nucleotides matching TRBD1. The sample was naive CD8+ T cells from PBMCs. CDR3 protein: CASSGQGTNEKLFF. CDR3 bases: TGTGCCAGCAGCGGACAGGGGACTAATGAAAAACTGTTTTTT.